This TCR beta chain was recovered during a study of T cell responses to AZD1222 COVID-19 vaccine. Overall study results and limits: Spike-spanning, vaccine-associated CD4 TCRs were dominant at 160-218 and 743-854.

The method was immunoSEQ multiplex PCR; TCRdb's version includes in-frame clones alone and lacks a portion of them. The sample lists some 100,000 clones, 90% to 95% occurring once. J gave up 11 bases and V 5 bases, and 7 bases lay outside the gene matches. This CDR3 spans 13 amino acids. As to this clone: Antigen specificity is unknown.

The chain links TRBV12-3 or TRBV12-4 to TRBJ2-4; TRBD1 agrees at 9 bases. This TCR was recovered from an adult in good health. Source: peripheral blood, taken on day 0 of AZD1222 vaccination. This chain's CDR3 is CASSTGTGKVQYF. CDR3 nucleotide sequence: TGTGCCAGCAGTACCGGGACAGGGAAAGTTCAGTACTTC.